This T cell receptor beta chain derives from a study of T cells in Graves' hyperthyroidism and ophthalmopathy. Study-level findings and limits: Stable hyperthyroidism and ophthalmopathy were separated using 13 V-J signatures. Most thyroid clonotypes that were expanded above 0.001 also turned up in blood.

From RNA transcripts, TCR beta CDR3 regions were amplified. HTBI primers were the set used in a first-round RT-PCR of the TCR CDR3. TCRdb passed the multiplex PCR reads through MiXCR, listing each CDR3 protein once. The data show fewer than 250,000 distinct CDR3 sequences, almost 25% seen once. Clinical symptoms, serum thyroxine and TRAb, thyroid ultrasound and orbital computed tomography were used for the diagnoses. Comments on this clonotype: Its antigen is currently unknown.

The source material was blood. This sequence originates from a middle-aged woman with Graves' ophthalmopathy.

CDR3 nucleotide sequence: TGTGCCAGCAGTGAAGCGAAACAGGGATTTGGAGAGACCCAGTACTTC. This sequence encodes CASSEAKQGFGETQYF. This chain uses TRBV6-1 with TRBJ2-5, with a possible D match to TRBD1 (6 bases). This CDR3 spans 16 amino acids. From germline, CDR1 is MNHNS and CDR2 SASEGT. V dropped 0 bases and J dropped 4 bases, with 15 bases sitting between them.